This T cell receptor beta chain appears in the sequencing data of a study of blood T cells in healthy people across ages. Findings of the study overall: TCR beta diversity, measured per million T cells, fell in a roughly linear way with age.

CDR1 and CDR2 from the germline V gene are SGDLS and YYNGEE. After removal of 4 bases from V and 12 bases from J, the junction contained 11 bases not matched to a gene. The CDR3 has 13 amino acids. Then a second PCR, running about 6 to 11 cycles, was carried out with a sample-barcoded 5' primer and a J-beta primer mix. Each cDNA molecule carried a tag from a template-switch adaptor that contained 12 random nucleotides. There were at least 2.5 million CDR3-containing paired-end reads obtained from each sample. TCRdb independently ran MiXCR on the 5' RACE reads; one entry per CDR3 protein. In the table there are 850,000 to 950,000 distinct CDR3 sequences, under 35% of which are singletons. This clonotype has at least ten counts. What it binds is not known.

The receptor was isolated from a woman older than 75 in good health. Sequenced input: blood. V and J are TRBV9 and TRBJ2-7; 9 bases map to TRBD2. CDR3 DNA: TGTGCCAGCAGCCCGGAGTGGGCGGGAGGGTTGTACTTC. Its translation: CASSPEWAGGLYF.